These T cell receptor beta chains were read from a single sample in a study of blood T cell repertoires in COVID-19. Clones were read by immunoSEQ multiplex PCR, and TCRdb kept only the in-frame ones, dropping some. The table includes roughly 99,000 clones, 70% to 90% detected once. The sequencing sample was made of peripheral blood. Source of these receptors: a man in his fifties or sixties with active or convalescent COVID-19. CDR3s include the opening cysteine and the closing phenylalanine or tryptophan. The D gene is left open where the match is weak. Size values are once, few and many counts, or a class for expanded clones, and some rows have none.

j_call: TRBJ1-1
v_call: TRBV30
clone_size: .
d_call: .
cdr3_aa: CAWSRQGNTEAFF
cdr3_nt: TGTGCCTGGAGTAGGCAGGGGAACACTGAAGCTTTCTTT

j_call: TRBJ1-1
v_call: TRBV6-2/TRBV6-3
clone_size: .
d_call: TRBD1
cdr3_aa: CASTPGTGLSEAFF
cdr3_nt: TGTGCCAGCACCCCCGGGACAGGGCTTTCTGAAGCTTTCTTT

j_call: TRBJ2-2
v_call: TRBV4-2
clone_size: .
d_call: TRBD2
cdr3_aa: CASSQVLAGDDTGELFF
cdr3_nt: TGTGCCAGCAGCCAGGTCCTAGCGGGAGATGACACCGGGGAGCTGTTTTTT

j_call: TRBJ2-3
v_call: TRBV11-2
clone_size: once
d_call: .
cdr3_aa: CASSFGGSTDTQYF
cdr3_nt: TGTGCCAGCAGCTTCGGCGGCAGCACAGATACGCAGTATTTT

j_call: TRBJ2-1
v_call: TRBV4-1
clone_size: .
d_call: TRBD2
cdr3_aa: CASSQSPAFGGYNEQFF
cdr3_nt: TGCGCCAGCAGCCAATCCCCAGCCTTCGGGGGGTACAATGAGCAGTTCTTC

j_call: TRBJ2-1
v_call: TRBV7-9
clone_size: .
d_call: TRBD1
cdr3_aa: CASSLESLGQGYNEQFF
cdr3_nt: TGTGCCAGCAGTTTAGAATCGCTCGGACAGGGCTACAATGAGCAGTTCTTC

j_call: TRBJ2-7
v_call: TRBV4-1
clone_size: .
d_call: .
cdr3_aa: CASSQTSDSIYEQYF
cdr3_nt: TGCGCCAGCAGCCAGACCTCGGACAGCATCTACGAGCAGTACTTC

j_call: TRBJ2-7
v_call: TRBV3-1/TRBV3-2
clone_size: .
d_call: TRBD1
cdr3_aa: CASSAGQDIFYEQYF
cdr3_nt: TGTGCCAGCAGCGCGGGACAGGACATCTTCTACGAGCAGTACTTC

j_call: TRBJ2-5
v_call: TRBV2
clone_size: .
d_call: TRBD1
cdr3_aa: CASGRGTGQETQYF
cdr3_nt: TGTGCCAGCGGGAGAGGGACAGGGCAAGAGACCCAGTACTTC

j_call: TRBJ2-1
v_call: TRBV12-2
clone_size: .
d_call: .
cdr3_aa: CASRLHTSGRAGEQFF
cdr3_nt: TGTGCAAGTCGCTTACACACTAGCGGGAGGGCCGGTGAGCAGTTCTTC

j_call: TRBJ2-1
v_call: TRBV6-4
clone_size: .
d_call: TRBD2
cdr3_aa: CASSLGAGGHTNEQFF
cdr3_nt: TGTGCCAGCTCCCTGGGGGCGGGAGGACATACAAATGAGCAGTTCTTC